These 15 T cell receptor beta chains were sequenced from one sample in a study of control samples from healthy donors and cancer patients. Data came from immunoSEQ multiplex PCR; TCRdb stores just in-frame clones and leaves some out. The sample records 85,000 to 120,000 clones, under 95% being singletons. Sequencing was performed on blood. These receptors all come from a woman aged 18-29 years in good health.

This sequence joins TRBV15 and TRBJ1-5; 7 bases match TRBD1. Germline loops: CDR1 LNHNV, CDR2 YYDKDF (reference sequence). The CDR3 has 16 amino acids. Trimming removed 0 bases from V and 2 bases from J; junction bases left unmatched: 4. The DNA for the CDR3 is TGTGCCACCAGCAGAGATCTTACAGGGGGCAATCAGCCCCAGCATTTT. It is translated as CATSRDLTGGNQPQHF.

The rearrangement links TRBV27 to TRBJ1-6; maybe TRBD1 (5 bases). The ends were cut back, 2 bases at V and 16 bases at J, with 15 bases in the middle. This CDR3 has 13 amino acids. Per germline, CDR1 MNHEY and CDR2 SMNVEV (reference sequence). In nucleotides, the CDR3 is TGTGCCAGCAGTTTAATGGTTAGCGGGGGGCTCCACTTT. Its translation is CASSLMVSGGLHF.

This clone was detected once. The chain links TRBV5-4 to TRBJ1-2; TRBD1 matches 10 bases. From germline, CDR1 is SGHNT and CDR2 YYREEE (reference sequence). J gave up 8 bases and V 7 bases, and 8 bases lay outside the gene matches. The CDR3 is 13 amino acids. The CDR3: CASWRGTGVGYTF. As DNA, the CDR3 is TGTGCCAGCTGGCGCGGGACAGGGGTCGGCTACACCTTC.

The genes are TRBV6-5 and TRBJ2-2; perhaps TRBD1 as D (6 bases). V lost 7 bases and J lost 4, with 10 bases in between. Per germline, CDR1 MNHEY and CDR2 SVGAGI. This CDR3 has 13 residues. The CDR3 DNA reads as TGTGCCAGCACCGACAGGAGCACCGGGGAGCTGTTTTTT. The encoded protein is CASTDRSTGELFF.

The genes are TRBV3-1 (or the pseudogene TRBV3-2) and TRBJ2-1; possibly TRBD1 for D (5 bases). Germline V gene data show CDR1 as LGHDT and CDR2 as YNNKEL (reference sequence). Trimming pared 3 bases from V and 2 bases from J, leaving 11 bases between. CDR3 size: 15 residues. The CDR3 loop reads CASSQPTETYNEQFF. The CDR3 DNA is TGTGCCAGCAGCCAGCCGACAGAAACCTACAATGAGCAGTTCTTC.

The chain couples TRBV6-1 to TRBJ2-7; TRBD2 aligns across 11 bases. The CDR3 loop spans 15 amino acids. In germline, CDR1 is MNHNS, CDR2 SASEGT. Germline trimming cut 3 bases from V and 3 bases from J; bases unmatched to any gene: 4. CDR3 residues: CASSDRLAGGYEQYF. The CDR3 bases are TGTGCCAGCAGTGACCGTCTAGCGGGGGGCTACGAGCAGTACTTC.

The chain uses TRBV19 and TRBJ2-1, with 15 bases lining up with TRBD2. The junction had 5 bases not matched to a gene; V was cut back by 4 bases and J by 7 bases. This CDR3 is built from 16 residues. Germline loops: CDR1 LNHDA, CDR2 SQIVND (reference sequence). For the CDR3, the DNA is TGTGCCAGTAGTAAGGGACTAGCGGGGGGCCAGAATGAGCAGTTCTTC. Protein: CASSKGLAGGQNEQFF.

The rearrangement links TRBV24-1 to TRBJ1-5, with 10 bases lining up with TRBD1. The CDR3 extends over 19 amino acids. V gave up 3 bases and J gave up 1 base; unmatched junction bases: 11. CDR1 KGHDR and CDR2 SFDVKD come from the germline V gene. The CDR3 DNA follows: TGTGCCACCAGTGATGTCCCGACAGGGGGCGGTAGGAGCAATCAGCCCCAGCATTTT. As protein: CATSDVPTGGGRSNQPQHF.

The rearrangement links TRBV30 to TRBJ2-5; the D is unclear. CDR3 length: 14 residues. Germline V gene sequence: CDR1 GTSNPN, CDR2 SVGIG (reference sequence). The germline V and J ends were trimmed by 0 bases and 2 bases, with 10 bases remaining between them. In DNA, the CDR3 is TGTGCCTGGAGTGTGGTTATCGGGCAAGAGACCCAGTACTTC. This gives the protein CAWSVVIGQETQYF.

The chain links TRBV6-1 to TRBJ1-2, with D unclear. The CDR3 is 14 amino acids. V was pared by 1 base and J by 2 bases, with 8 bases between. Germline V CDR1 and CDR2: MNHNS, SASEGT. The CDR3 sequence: CASSEDSVNYGYTF. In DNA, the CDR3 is TGTGCCAGCAGTGAAGACAGCGTAAACTATGGCTACACCTTC.

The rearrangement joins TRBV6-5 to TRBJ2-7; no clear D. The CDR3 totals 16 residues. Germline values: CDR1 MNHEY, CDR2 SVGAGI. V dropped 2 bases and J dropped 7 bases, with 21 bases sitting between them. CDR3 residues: CASSYLPAPLMREQYF. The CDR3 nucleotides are TGTGCCAGCAGTTACCTACCGGCCCCACTAATGAGAGAGCAGTACTTC.

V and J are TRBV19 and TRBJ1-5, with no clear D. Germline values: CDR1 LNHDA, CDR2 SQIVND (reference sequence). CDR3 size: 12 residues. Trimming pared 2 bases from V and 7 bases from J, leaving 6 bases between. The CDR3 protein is CASSITAQPQHF. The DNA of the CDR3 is TGTGCCAGTAGTATAACTGCCCAGCCCCAGCATTTT.

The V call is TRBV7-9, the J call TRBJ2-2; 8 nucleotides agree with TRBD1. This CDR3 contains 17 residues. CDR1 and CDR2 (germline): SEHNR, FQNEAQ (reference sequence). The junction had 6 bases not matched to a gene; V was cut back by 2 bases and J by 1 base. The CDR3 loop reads CASSLLRGQGNTGELFF. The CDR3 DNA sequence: TGTGCCAGCAGCTTACTTCGAGGACAGGGGAACACCGGGGAGCTGTTTTTT.

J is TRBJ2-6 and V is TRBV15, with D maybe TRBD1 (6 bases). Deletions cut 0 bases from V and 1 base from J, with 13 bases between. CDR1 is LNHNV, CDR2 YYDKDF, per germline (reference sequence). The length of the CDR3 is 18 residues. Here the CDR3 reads CATSRDVGAGSGANVLTF. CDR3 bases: TGTGCCACCAGCAGAGATGTGGGGGCTGGGTCTGGGGCCAACGTCCTGACTTTC.

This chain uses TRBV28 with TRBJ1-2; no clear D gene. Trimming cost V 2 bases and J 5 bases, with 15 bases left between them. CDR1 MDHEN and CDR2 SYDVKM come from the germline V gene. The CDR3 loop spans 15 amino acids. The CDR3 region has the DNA TGTGCCAGCAGTTTACTCCGGTTCGCGGATTATGGCTACACCTTC. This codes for CASSLLRFADYGYTF.